This is a list of T cell receptor beta chains from one sample in a study of blood T cells in healthy people across ages. A single record per CDR3 protein comes from TCRdb applying MiXCR to the 5' RACE reads. Among roughly 500,000 distinct CDR3 sequences listed, approximately 30% were seen once. Source material: blood. These receptor sequences come from a woman in her sixties or seventies in good health. The CDR3 runs from the conserved cysteine through the conserved F or W. Fields, in order: D gene, clone size, V gene, J gene, CDR3 length, CDR3 DNA, CDR3 protein. D genes are given only for firm matches. Only some rows state a clone size, as once, few, many or a class for expanded clones.

d_gene: -; abundance: few; v_gene: TRBV27; j_gene: TRBJ2-2; len: 15; CDR3nt: TGTGCCAGCAAAACCGACGGCCTAGAGTCCGGGGAGCTGTTTTTT; CDR3aa: CASKTDGLESGELFF
d_gene: -; abundance: few; v_gene: TRBV7-9; j_gene: TRBJ1-4; len: 14; CDR3nt: TGTGCCAGCAGCTCAACGCGGGGGGACGAAAAACTGTTTTTT; CDR3aa: CASSSTRGDEKLFF
d_gene: TRBD2; abundance: -; v_gene: TRBV10-3; j_gene: TRBJ2-3; len: 14; CDR3nt: TGTGCCATCAGATTAGCGGGGGCTCCAGATACGCAGTATTTT; CDR3aa: CAIRLAGAPDTQYF
d_gene: TRBD1; abundance: -; v_gene: TRBV4-3; j_gene: TRBJ1-2; len: 14; CDR3nt: TGCGCCAGCAGCAGACAGGGGGCGGCATATGGCTACACCTTC; CDR3aa: CASSRQGAAYGYTF
d_gene: TRBD1; abundance: -; v_gene: TRBV7-2; j_gene: TRBJ2-7; len: 15; CDR3nt: TGTGCCAGCAGACCGCCAGGACAGGGGACAGGAGAGCAGTACTTC; CDR3aa: CASRPPGQGTGEQYF
d_gene: -; abundance: few; v_gene: TRBV11-2; j_gene: TRBJ2-5; len: 15; CDR3nt: TGTGCCAGCAGCTTAGCAGGGACGGGATGGGAGACCCAGTACTTC; CDR3aa: CASSLAGTGWETQYF
d_gene: -; abundance: -; v_gene: TRBV25-1; j_gene: TRBJ1-6; len: 17; CDR3nt: TGTGCCAGCAGTGAATATGGGAGGAGCTCCTATAATTCACCCCTCCACTTT; CDR3aa: CASSEYGRSSYNSPLHF
d_gene: -; abundance: few; v_gene: TRBV4-3; j_gene: TRBJ1-2; len: 13; CDR3nt: TGCGCCAGCAGCCAAGGACAGGAGACTGGCTGCACCTTC; CDR3aa: CASSQGQETGCTF
d_gene: -; abundance: -; v_gene: TRBV30; j_gene: TRBJ2-1; len: 15; CDR3nt: TGTGCCTGGACGGGGGCAGCCGATTCCTACAATGAGCAGTTCTTC; CDR3aa: CAWTGAADSYNEQFF
d_gene: -; abundance: few; v_gene: TRBV6-1; j_gene: TRBJ1-2; len: 14; CDR3nt: TGTGCCAGCAGTGAAGAGGTAGGGAGGGGAGGCTACACCTTC; CDR3aa: CASSEEVGRGGYTF
d_gene: -; abundance: -; v_gene: TRBV6-1; j_gene: TRBJ2-1; len: 15; CDR3nt: TGTGCCAGTACGGCTGACTGGGCACCATACAATGAGCAGTTCTTC; CDR3aa: CASTADWAPYNEQFF
d_gene: -; abundance: -; v_gene: TRBV9; j_gene: TRBJ2-1; len: 13; CDR3nt: TGTGCCAGCAGCGTATTAGCGGACAATGAGCAGTTCTTC; CDR3aa: CASSVLADNEQFF
d_gene: TRBD2; abundance: few; v_gene: TRBV20-1; j_gene: TRBJ2-5; len: 13; CDR3nt: TGCAGTGCTAGGGGACTAGCGGAAGAGACCCAGTACTTC; CDR3aa: CSARGLAEETQYF
d_gene: -; abundance: -; v_gene: TRBV29-1; j_gene: TRBJ2-7; len: 15; CDR3nt: TGCAGCGTTGAAGAAACCGAGGCGGGCTCCTACGAGCAGTACTTC; CDR3aa: CSVEETEAGSYEQYF
d_gene: -; abundance: -; v_gene: TRBV29-1; j_gene: TRBJ1-2; len: 13; CDR3nt: TGCAGCGTTGAAGAGGGGCAGCAGTACGGCTACACCTTC; CDR3aa: CSVEEGQQYGYTF
d_gene: TRBD1; abundance: few; v_gene: TRBV4-2; j_gene: TRBJ1-6; len: 16; CDR3nt: TGTGCCAGCAGCCCCATGGCAGGACAGGGGGATTCACCCCTCCACTTT; CDR3aa: CASSPMAGQGDSPLHF
d_gene: -; abundance: many; v_gene: TRBV29-1; j_gene: TRBJ2-1; len: 11; CDR3nt: TGCAGCGTTGACTCGGGTTATGAGCAGTTCTTC; CDR3aa: CSVDSGYEQFF
d_gene: TRBD2; abundance: -; v_gene: TRBV10-3; j_gene: TRBJ2-1; len: 22; CDR3nt: TGTGCCATCAGTGAATTACGCCTCTCGCTAAATCAGCCAGCGGGGGTCTACAATGAGCAGTTCTTC; CDR3aa: CAISELRLSLNQPAGVYNEQFF